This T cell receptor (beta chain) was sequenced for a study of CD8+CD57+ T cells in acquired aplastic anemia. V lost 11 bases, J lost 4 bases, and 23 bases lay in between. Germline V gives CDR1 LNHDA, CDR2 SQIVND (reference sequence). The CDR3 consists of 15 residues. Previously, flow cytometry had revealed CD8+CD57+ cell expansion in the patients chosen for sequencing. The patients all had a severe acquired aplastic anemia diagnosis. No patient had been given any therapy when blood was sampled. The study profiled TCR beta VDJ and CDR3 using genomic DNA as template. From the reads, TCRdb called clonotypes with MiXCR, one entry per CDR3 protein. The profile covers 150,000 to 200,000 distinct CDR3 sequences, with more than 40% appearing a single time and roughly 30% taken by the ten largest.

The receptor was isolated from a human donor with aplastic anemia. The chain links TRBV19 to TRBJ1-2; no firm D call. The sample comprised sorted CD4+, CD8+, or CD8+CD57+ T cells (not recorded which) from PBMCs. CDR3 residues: CASRMAGEYGYGYTF. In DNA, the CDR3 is TGTGCCTCACGGATGGCAGGCGAGTATGGCTATGGCTACACCTTC.